These 32 T cell receptor beta chains were all obtained from the same sample, sequenced in a study of T cell responses to AZD1222 COVID-19 vaccine. Clones were read by immunoSEQ multiplex PCR, and TCRdb kept only the in-frame ones, dropping some. Of more than 80,000 clones listed, under 90% were seen once; the top ten hold roughly 10%. The specimen comprised peripheral blood, sampled on day 0 of AZD1222 vaccination. The origin of the receptors is an adult in good health.

The J gene is TRBJ1-1, the V gene TRBV11-2; D not certain. The CDR3 sequence is 14 residues long. In germline, CDR1 is SGHAT, CDR2 FQNNGV. V was shortened by 0 bases and J by 6 bases, with 11 bases between the two germline ends. The CDR3 DNA reads as TGTGCCAGCAGCTTAGAACGGTGGGGTGCTGAAGCTTTCTTT. Residues: CASSLERWGAEAFF.

This chain uses TRBV6-5 with TRBJ1-5; perhaps TRBD1 as D (5 bases). The germline gives CDR1 MNHEY, CDR2 SVGAGI. This CDR3 has 14 residues. Trimming took 10 bases from V and 4 from J, leaving 17 bases between them. The CDR3 sequence: CATRPSGTNQPQHF. The CDR3 DNA follows: TGTGCCACCCGCCCATCGGGGACGAATCAGCCCCAGCATTTT.

The chain recombines TRBV30 with TRBJ2-4; D remains unclear. V was shortened by 0 bases and J by 1 base, with 1 base between the two germline ends. The germline V gene has CDR1 GTSNPN and CDR2 SVGIG (reference sequence). The CDR3 length is 12 residues. CDR3 nucleotide sequence: TGTGCCTGGAGTGTGGCCAAAAACATTCAGTACTTC. Its translation: CAWSVAKNIQYF.

The chain recombines TRBV6-5 with TRBJ2-7, with 9 bases matching TRBD1. Trimming removed 6 bases from V and 7 bases from J; junction bases left unmatched: 10. Germline V CDR1 and CDR2: MNHEY, SVGAGI. The CDR3 runs 14 residues. CDR3 sequence (DNA): TGTGCCAGCAGCCGCCGACAGGGGGGAAGAGAGCAGTACTTC. As protein: CASSRRQGGREQYF.

V gene TRBV4-1 combines with J gene TRBJ2-1; TRBD2 matches 10 bases. The V and J ends lost 4 bases and 12 bases, in that order; junction bases with no gene match: 12. The CDR3 spans 15 residues. The germline V gene has CDR1 MGHRA and CDR2 YSYEKL. CDR3 sequence reads: CASSPTSGGASGQFF. CDR3 sequence (DNA): TGCGCCAGCAGCCCGACCAGCGGGGGGGCCAGTGGGCAGTTCTTC.

This sequence joins TRBV5-1 and TRBJ2-7; 9 bases map to TRBD1. In germline, CDR1 is SGHRS, CDR2 YFSETQ. The CDR3 sequence is 17 residues long. J was trimmed by 4 bases and V by 0 bases; bases with no gene match: 11. This CDR3 is CASSLEGVLDRGYEQYF. Written as DNA, the CDR3 is TGCGCCAGCAGCTTGGAGGGAGTCCTGGACAGGGGTTACGAGCAGTACTTC.

This clone was seen only once. The chain uses TRBV6-1 and TRBJ1-1; D is unclear. This CDR3 region has 13 residues. Germline lookup yields CDR1 MNHNS and CDR2 SASEGT. V was pared by 2 bases and J by 0 bases, with 4 bases between. Written as DNA, the CDR3 is TGTGCCAGCAGTGAATCGGTGAACACTGAAGCTTTCTTT. Translated, it gives CASSESVNTEAFF.

The J gene is TRBJ1-5, the V gene TRBV7-8; D gene unclear. V was clipped by 1 base and J by 2 bases, with 3 bases between them. There are 13 residues in the CDR3. Per germline, CDR1 SGHVS and CDR2 FQNEAQ. The DNA of the CDR3 is TGTGCCAGCAGCTTAGTGCGCAATCAGCCCCAGCATTTT. Its protein is CASSLVRNQPQHF. The whole variable domain, remainder taken from reference TRBV7-8 and TRBJ1-5, is GAGVSQSPRYKVAKRGQDVALRCDPISGHVSLFWYQQALGQGPEFLTYFQNEAQLDKSGLPSDRFFAERPEGSVSTLKIQRTQQEDSAVYLCASSLVRNQPQHFGDGTRLSIL.

About this clone itself: The germline gene is not matched at one end of the junction; a read error may be the cause. The chain has TRBV3-1 (or the pseudogene TRBV3-2) and TRBJ2-1; the match to TRBD2 covers 13 bases. The CDR3 runs to 14 residues. CDR1 and CDR2 (germline): LGHDT, YNNKEL (reference sequence). For the CDR3, the DNA is TGTGCCAGCAGCCTAACTAGCGGGGGGGTTCACCCAGTCTTC. Translating it yields CASSLTSGGVHPVF.

This rearrangement joins TRBV27 to TRBJ2-5, with 8 bases that match TRBD2. The CDR3 is 15 amino acids. V lost 5 bases and J lost 4; bases outside the gene matches: 9. Per germline, CDR1 MNHEY and CDR2 SMNVEV (reference sequence). CDR3 in amino acids: CASSPYGGARETQYF. The CDR3 DNA follows: TGTGCCAGCAGTCCCTACGGGGGGGCTCGAGAGACCCAGTACTTC.

V is TRBV2 and J is TRBJ2-1; D could derive from TRBD1 or TRBD2 (5 bases each). Germline V gives CDR1 SNHLY, CDR2 FYNNEI. CDR3 length: 12 residues. The ends were cut back, 7 bases at V and 5 bases at J, with 9 bases in the middle. CDR3 coding DNA: TGTGCCAGCAAGGGGAGCGACAATGAGCAGTTCTTC. This translates into CASKGSDNEQFF.

A single count supports this clone. The rearrangement links TRBV7-9 to TRBJ1-4; possible D gene TRBD1, 6 bases. V lost 5 bases and J 4 bases, leaving 11 bases between the germline ends. This CDR3 is built from 14 residues. Per the germline V gene, CDR1 is SEHNR and CDR2 is FQNEAQ (reference sequence). CDR3 bases: TGTGCCAGCAGCCCCCGAGGGGGTAATGAAAAACTGTTTTTT. Translating it yields CASSPRGGNEKLFF.

For the CDR3, the DNA is TGTGCCAGCAGCTTTGCCGGTGCTCTATACTTTAACTATGGCTACACCTTC. It yields the protein CASSFAGALYFNYGYTF. This chain connects TRBV7-9 to TRBJ1-2; D is uncertain. Germline V gene data show CDR1 as SEHNR and CDR2 as FQNEAQ (reference sequence). This CDR3 comprises 17 residues. Trimming removed 3 bases from V and 1 base from J, with 18 bases in between. The variable domain in full, completed from reference TRBV7-9 and TRBJ1-2, reads DTGVSQNPRHKITKRGQNVTFRCDPISEHNRLYWYRQTLGQGPEFLTYFQNEAQLEKSRLLSDRFSAERPKGSFSTLEIQRTEQGDSAMYLCASSFAGALYFNYGYTFGSGTRLTVV.

This chain connects TRBV7-2 to TRBJ2-1; D unresolved. Germline lookup yields CDR1 SGHTA and CDR2 FQGNSA. The V end lost 0 bases, the J end lost 1 base, and 10 bases lay between the germline ends. CDR3 size: 16 residues. The CDR3 DNA reads as TGTGCCAGCAGCTTAGCAGTGGGCTTGTCCTACAATGAGCAGTTCTTC. Protein sequence: CASSLAVGLSYNEQFF.

The chain couples TRBV6-5 to TRBJ1-2; 8 bases fit TRBD1. This CDR3 is 12 amino acids long. In germline, CDR1 is MNHEY, CDR2 SVGAGI. Trimming removed 6 bases from V and 8 bases from J; junction bases left unmatched: 5. The DNA of the CDR3 is TGTGCCAGCAGCCGGACAGGGAGAGGCTACACCTTC. Amino acid sequence: CASSRTGRGYTF.

The chain couples TRBV5-8 to TRBJ1-2, with D perhaps matching TRBD1 (5 bases). Trimming cost V 4 bases and J 4 bases, with 20 bases left between them. This CDR3 has 16 amino acids. Germline V gene sequence: CDR1 SGHTS, CDR2 YDEGEE. CDR3 in amino acids: CASSPDRGVHGYGYTF. The CDR3 nucleotides read TGTGCCAGCAGCCCAGACCGGGGGGTACATGGCTATGGCTACACCTTC.

The V and J genes are TRBV21-1 and TRBJ2-7; TRBD1, as called in the table, went unchecked against the DNA. TRBV21-1 is termed a pseudogene. The CDR3 contains 20 residues. CDR3 protein: CASSKDERRQGLRLDHEQYF. CDR3 DNA: TGTGCCAGCAGCAAAGATGAGCGAAGACAGGGATTACGCTTGGATCACGAGCAGTACTTC.

The V call is TRBV11-2, the J call TRBJ2-7; D is uncertain. CDR3 length: 13 amino acids. V was pared by 1 base and J by 5 bases, with 9 bases between. Germline values: CDR1 SGHAT, CDR2 FQNNGV. The CDR3 DNA reads as TGTGCCAGCAGCTTAGTCATCTCGGACGAGCAGTACTTC. This gives the protein CASSLVISDEQYF.

This clone was recorded only once. Other DNA variants within this sample encode the same CDR3. J is TRBJ2-2 and V is TRBV6-5; 7 bases fit TRBD1. The germline gives CDR1 MNHEY, CDR2 SVGAGI. The CDR3 contains 15 residues. The V and J ends lost 6 bases and 0 bases, in that order; junction bases with no gene match: 4. This chain's CDR3 is CASSRDRSNTGELFF. CDR3 DNA: TGTGCCAGCAGCAGGGACAGATCGAACACCGGGGAGCTGTTTTTT.

This clone was counted between two and nine times. The chain couples TRBV28 to TRBJ2-7; the D gene is possibly TRBD1 (7 bases). Between the trimmed V and J ends, which lost 1 base and 5 bases, there was a span of 15 bases. Germline V gene lookup returns CDR1 MDHEN and CDR2 SYDVKM. The CDR3 has 15 amino acids. This CDR3 is CASSLSGGGKNEQYF. The CDR3 DNA sequence: TGTGCCAGCAGTTTATCAGGGGGAGGAAAGAACGAGCAGTACTTC.

The chain joins TRBV2 to TRBJ2-2; maybe TRBD2 (5 bases). V lost 6 bases, J lost 6 bases, and 14 bases lay in between. Germline lookup yields CDR1 SNHLY and CDR2 FYNNEI. The length of the CDR3 is 14 residues. CDR3 coding DNA: TGTGCCAGCAGCGGGGTTTTGTTCGCCGGGGAGCTGTTTTTT. Its protein is CASSGVLFAGELFF.

This chain connects TRBV7-9 to TRBJ1-3, with 7 nucleotides matching TRBD1. The V and J ends lost 5 bases and 5 bases, in that order; junction bases with no gene match: 15. CDR1 and CDR2 (germline): SEHNR, FQNEAQ (reference sequence). This CDR3 has 17 amino acids. The CDR3 DNA reads TGTGCCAGCAGCCCTAGGGGGGGACAGAGAAGCCGAAACACCATATATTTT. It specifies CASSPRGGQRSRNTIYF.

The V call is TRBV5-1, the J call TRBJ1-1, with 9 bases lining up with TRBD1. The V gene's germline CDR1 is SGHRS and CDR2 YFSETQ. CDR3 length equals 17 residues. V gave up 3 bases and J gave up 0 bases; unmatched junction bases: 9. Here the CDR3 reads CASSSSMTGGMNTEAFF. CDR3 in DNA: TGCGCCAGCAGCTCAAGTATGACAGGGGGGATGAACACTGAAGCTTTCTTT.

This chain links TRBV5-6 with TRBJ2-1; 9 bases are shared with TRBD2. With 3 bases clipped from V and 4 bases from J, the junction kept 5 bases outside the gene matches. Germline CDR1 and CDR2: SGHDT and YYEEEE. The CDR3 extends over 15 amino acids. For the CDR3, the DNA is TGTGCCAGCAGCTATAATAGCGGGGGTTACAATGAGCAGTTCTTC. Amino acid sequence: CASSYNSGGYNEQFF.

Concerning this clone itself: The junction departs from germline at one end; a sequencing error may be responsible. V is TRBV28 and J is TRBJ1-2; D possibly corresponds to TRBD1 (5 bases). This CDR3 comprises 13 residues. Germline CDR1 MDHEN, CDR2 SYDVKM. The CDR3 DNA reads as TGTGCCCGCAGACCCCCGGGGGTGGGGGGCTACACCTTC. Protein: CARRPPGVGGYTF.

V usage is TRBV5-8 and J usage is TRBJ2-3; 10 bases line up with TRBD2. CDR3 size: 15 residues. Germline V gene lookup returns CDR1 SGHTS and CDR2 YDEGEE. After removal of 9 bases from V and 0 bases from J, the junction contained 7 bases not matched to a gene. The CDR3 DNA reads as TGTGCCACGAACCGGGGACTAGCGAGCACAGATACGCAGTATTTT. Translating it yields CATNRGLASTDTQYF.

This clone was seen a few times. The chain uses TRBV30 and TRBJ1-1; 8 nucleotides line up with TRBD1. This CDR3 region has 14 residues. J gave up 6 bases and V 5 bases, and 11 bases lay outside the gene matches. Germline CDR1 is GTSNPN and CDR2 is SVGIG (reference sequence). CDR3 in amino acids: CAWLPRQGYSEAFF. The CDR3 region has the DNA TGTGCCTGGTTGCCACGACAGGGGTACTCTGAAGCTTTCTTT.

This clone was seen only once. The gene calls are TRBV20-1 and TRBJ2-7, with D unclear. CDR1 is DFQATT, CDR2 SNEGSKA, per germline (reference sequence). CDR3 length: 11 amino acids. V lost 3 bases, J lost 7 bases, and 10 bases lay in between. The CDR3: CSASRLGEQYF. In DNA, the CDR3 is TGCAGTGCTAGTCGACTGGGAGAGCAGTACTTC.

This clone was counted once. The chain uses TRBV28 and TRBJ2-5; weak D call: TRBD2 (5 bases). V was clipped by 6 bases and J by 7 bases, with 27 bases between them. This CDR3 is 17 amino acids long. Per germline, CDR1 MDHEN and CDR2 SYDVKM. CDR3 protein: CASSYRGSLLSRGTQYF. Written as DNA, the CDR3 is TGTGCCAGCAGCTACCGTGGGAGCCTTCTATCCCGAGGGACCCAGTACTTC.

The V gene is TRBV11-2, the J gene TRBJ2-7; D is perhaps TRBD1 or TRBD2 (5 bases each). V lost 5 bases and J lost 0, with 11 bases in between. Germline V lookup: CDR1 SGHAT, CDR2 FQNNGV. The CDR3 covers 14 residues. The CDR3: CASSASGHSYEQYF. DNA for the CDR3: TGTGCCAGCAGCGCCTCGGGGCACTCCTACGAGCAGTACTTC.

This rearrangement joins TRBV29-1 to TRBJ1-1; D is unresolved. In germline, CDR1 is SQVTM, CDR2 ANQGSEA. Deletions cut 5 bases from V and 5 bases from J, with 15 bases between. The CDR3 has 13 amino acids. CDR3 DNA: TGCAGCGTTATATCCTCGAAGAATACTGAAGCTTTCTTT. As protein: CSVISSKNTEAFF.

The V gene is TRBV29-1, the J gene TRBJ1-4, with 7 bases fitting TRBD1. The CDR3 sequence is 14 residues long. V lost 4 bases to trimming and J lost 4 bases; unmatched junction nucleotides: 6. Looked up from germline, CDR1 is SQVTM and CDR2 is ANQGSEA. CDR3 in DNA: TGCAGCGTTGGTGTGGGACAGATTAATGAAAAACTGTTTTTT. Protein product: CSVGVGQINEKLFF.